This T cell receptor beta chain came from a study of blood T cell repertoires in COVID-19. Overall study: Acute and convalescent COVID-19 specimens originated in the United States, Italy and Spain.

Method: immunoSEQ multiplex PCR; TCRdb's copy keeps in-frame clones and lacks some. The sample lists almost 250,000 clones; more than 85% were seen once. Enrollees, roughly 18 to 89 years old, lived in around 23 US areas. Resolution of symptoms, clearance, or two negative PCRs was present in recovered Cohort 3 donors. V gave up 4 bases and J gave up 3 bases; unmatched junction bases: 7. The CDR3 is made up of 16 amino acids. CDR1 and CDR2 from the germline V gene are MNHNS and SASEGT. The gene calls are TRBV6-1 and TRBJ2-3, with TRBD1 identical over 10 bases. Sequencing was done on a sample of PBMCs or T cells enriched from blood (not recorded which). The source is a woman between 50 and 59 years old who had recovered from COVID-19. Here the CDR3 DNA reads TGTGCCAGCAGTGCCCGGGACAGGGGAGGGACAGATACGCAGTATTTT. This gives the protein CASSARDRGGTDTQYF.